A single sample is the source of the 23 T cell receptor beta chains below, sequenced in a study of identifying expanded T cells in peripheral blood. Generated by immunoSEQ multiplex PCR, the TCRdb table keeps only in-frame clones and is missing some. The sample consists of 81,000 or so clones, 80% to 85% of them appearing once. The sequencing input was blood. These receptors were collected from a person aged 18 to 70 in good health.

The J gene is TRBJ1-1, the V gene TRBV6-1, with D unresolved. Germline V gene sequence: CDR1 MNHNS, CDR2 SASEGT. This CDR3 comprises 14 residues. Between the trimmed V and J ends, which lost 4 bases and 1 base, there was a span of 10 bases. As DNA, the CDR3 is TGTGCCAGCAGTGGGGTTGTAACGAACACTGAAGCTTTCTTT. It yields the protein CASSGVVTNTEAFF.

This sequence joins TRBV30 and TRBJ1-5; D remains unclear. V was shortened by 0 bases and J by 6 bases, with 12 bases between the two germline ends. Germline CDR1 reads GTSNPN; CDR2 reads SVGIG (reference sequence). The CDR3 covers 14 residues. In nucleotides, the CDR3 is TGTGCCTGGAGTGTACTAGGCGTTAGTCAGCCCCAGCATTTT. Translation gives CAWSVLGVSQPQHF.

This chain joins TRBV28 and TRBJ2-3; the match to TRBD2 covers 9 bases. Unmatched junction bases numbered 9, after V lost 5 bases and J lost 3 bases. The CDR3 spans 16 residues. Germline loops: CDR1 MDHEN, CDR2 SYDVKM. CDR3: CASSLSSGSGTDTQYF. CDR3 bases: TGTGCCAGCAGTCTGAGTAGCGGGAGTGGGACAGATACGCAGTATTTT.

Here the CDR3 DNA reads TGTGCCAGCAGTCCCCCCCCACGGACAGGGCTTTACGAGCAGTACTTC. Translation gives CASSPPPRTGLYEQYF. This chain joins TRBV27 and TRBJ2-7, with 8 bases lining up with TRBD1. The germline V gene has CDR1 MNHEY and CDR2 SMNVEV (reference sequence). The trim removed 5 bases at V and 4 bases at J, leaving 13 bases unmatched. The CDR3 extends over 16 amino acids.

The chain uses TRBV7-6 and TRBJ2-1, with TRBD2 matching over 11 bases. The V gene end was trimmed by 1 base and the J gene end by 4 bases; junction bases not matched to a gene: 6. The CDR3 covers 17 residues. Germline CDR1 and CDR2: SGHVS and FNYEAQ. This CDR3 is CASSLGTSGSLYNEQFF. CDR3 in DNA: TGTGCCAGCAGCTTAGGAACTAGCGGGAGCCTTTACAATGAGCAGTTCTTC.

The chain joins TRBV15 to TRBJ2-1, with 10 bases matching TRBD2. The CDR3 is 18 residues long. V lost 0 bases, J lost 2 bases, and 7 bases stayed unmatched. CDR1 is LNHNV, CDR2 YYDKDF, per germline (reference sequence). The CDR3 region has the DNA TGTGCCACCAGCAGAGATGCTAGCGGGAGATGGACCTACAATGAGCAGTTCTTC. Amino acids: CATSRDASGRWTYNEQFF.

J is TRBJ2-7 and V is TRBV4-3, with 12 bases identical to TRBD1. The CDR3 is 18 amino acids. Trimming removed 0 bases from V and 2 bases from J; junction bases left unmatched: 8. The germline CDR1 and CDR2 sequences are LGHNA and YSLEER. The CDR3 loop reads CASSQESPGQGAPYEQYF. The CDR3 DNA sequence: TGCGCCAGCAGCCAAGAGAGCCCGGGACAGGGGGCCCCCTACGAGCAGTACTTC.

The chain carries TRBV7-9 and TRBJ2-7; D unclear. The CDR3 loop spans 11 amino acids. The germline CDR1 and CDR2 sequences are SEHNR and FQNEAQ (reference sequence). Deletions cut 4 bases from V and 5 bases from J, with 6 bases between. In nucleotides, the CDR3 is TGTGCCAGCAGCTCGTCGCACGAGCAGTACTTC. Translating gives CASSSSHEQYF.

The V gene is TRBV11-2, the J gene TRBJ1-5, with a tentative D call TRBD1 (6 bases). The CDR3 consists of 14 residues. V lost 2 bases and J 7 bases, leaving 12 bases between the germline ends. Per germline, CDR1 SGHAT and CDR2 FQNNGV. This chain's CDR3 is CASSLSVGGQPQHF. CDR3 DNA: TGTGCCAGCAGCTTAAGCGTGGGGGGCCAGCCCCAGCATTTT. Using reference TRBV11-2 and TRBJ1-5 for the parts outside the CDR3, the full variable domain is EAGVAQSPRYKIIEKRQSVAFWCNPISGHATLYWYQQILGQGPKLLIQFQNNGVVDDSQLPKDRFSAERLKGVDSTLKIQPAKLEDSAVYLCASSLSVGGQPQHFGDGTRLSIL.

The V call is TRBV5-1, the J call TRBJ2-5; D may correspond to TRBD1 or TRBD2 (5 bases each). This CDR3 contains 15 residues. V lost 0 bases, J lost 4 bases, and 13 bases lay in between. Germline V gene lookup returns CDR1 SGHRS and CDR2 YFSETQ. CDR3 in amino acids: CASSLEPGGRETQYF. The CDR3 DNA reads TGCGCCAGCAGCTTGGAACCTGGGGGTCGAGAGACCCAGTACTTC. Complete variable domain (other parts from reference TRBV5-1 and TRBJ2-5): KAGVTQTPRYLIKTRGQQVTLSCSPISGHRSVSWYQQTPGQGLQFLFEYFSETQRNKGNFPGRFSGRQFSNSRSEMNVSTLELGDSALYLCASSLEPGGRETQYFGPGTRLLVL.

Concerning this clone itself: Other DNA sequences from this sample encode an identical CDR3 as well. V and J are TRBV28 and TRBJ2-7; no firm D call. Trimming cost V 2 bases and J 1 base, with 6 bases left between them. CDR1 is MDHEN, CDR2 SYDVKM, per germline. The CDR3 sequence is 13 residues long. Here the CDR3 reads CASSLGVSYEQYF. The CDR3 bases are TGTGCCAGCAGTTTAGGAGTGTCCTACGAGCAGTACTTC.

The chain has TRBV9 and TRBJ2-7; 7 nucleotides match TRBD1. This CDR3 is 14 amino acids long. With V trimmed by 4 bases and J by 0 bases, 4 bases remained unmatched. Per germline, CDR1 SGDLS and CDR2 YYNGEE. The chain's CDR3 is CASSPGQSSYEQYF. Here the CDR3 DNA reads TGTGCCAGCAGCCCGGGACAGAGCTCCTACGAGCAGTACTTC.

This clone was recorded a few times. The gene calls are TRBV28 and TRBJ2-5, with no clear D. V dropped 2 bases and J dropped 5 bases, with 6 bases sitting between them. CDR3 length: 12 residues. Germline-derived CDR1 and CDR2 are MDHEN and SYDVKM. The CDR3 bases are TGTGCCAGCAGTTTAATGGTGGAGACCCAGTACTTC. It translates to CASSLMVETQYF.

This chain connects TRBV27 to TRBJ1-4, with D maybe TRBD1 (6 bases). The V gene's germline CDR1 is MNHEY and CDR2 SMNVEV (reference sequence). The CDR3 is 17 residues long. V was pared by 6 bases and J by 5 bases, with 22 bases between. The CDR3 DNA sequence: TGTGCCAGCAGCCCAGATACCGGGGGCTGGGGAAATGAAAAACTGTTTTTT. It codes for CASSPDTGGWGNEKLFF.

V and J are TRBV5-1 and TRBJ2-2; no reliable D call. The CDR3 is 14 amino acids. The germline gives CDR1 SGHRS, CDR2 YFSETQ. Trimming cost V 5 bases and J 4 bases, with 12 bases left between them. The CDR3 region is CASRDQTPTGELFF. The CDR3, as DNA: TGCGCCAGCAGAGACCAAACACCCACCGGGGAGCTGTTTTTT.

The V call is TRBV10-3, the J call TRBJ2-3; 10 positions match TRBD2. Per germline, CDR1 ENHRY and CDR2 SYGVKD. The trim removed 6 bases at V and 4 bases at J, leaving 7 bases unmatched. The CDR3 totals 15 residues. CDR3 bases: TGTGCCATCAGAGGACCGGGACTAGCGTCAGATACGCAGTATTTT. Amino acid sequence: CAIRGPGLASDTQYF.

This clone has just one count. V usage is TRBV7-6 and J usage is TRBJ2-1; 8 bases line up with TRBD1. Germline loops: CDR1 SGHVS, CDR2 FNYEAQ. CDR3 length: 14 residues. With 5 bases clipped from V and 4 bases from J, the junction kept 4 bases outside the gene matches. CDR3 coding DNA: TGTGCCAGCAGCCCGGACAGGGTGTACAATGAGCAGTTCTTC. Its translation: CASSPDRVYNEQFF.

This chain uses TRBV6-5 with TRBJ2-5, with 7 nucleotides matching TRBD2. This CDR3 has 15 amino acids. The V and J ends lost 10 bases and 3 bases, in that order; junction bases with no gene match: 14. Germline-derived CDR1 and CDR2 are MNHEY and SVGAGI. The CDR3 loop is CATFTPSGTKETQYF. In nucleotides, the CDR3 is TGTGCCACCTTCACCCCTTCCGGGACTAAAGAGACCCAGTACTTC.

This clone appeared once. The chain employs TRBV7-2 and TRBJ2-7; D perhaps matches TRBD2 (5 bases). With 7 bases removed from V and 2 bases from J, the gap between germline ends came to 15 bases. There are 14 residues in the CDR3. Germline V CDR1 and CDR2: SGHTA, FQGNSA. The chain's CDR3 is CASTLGGGPYEQYF. The CDR3 DNA is TGTGCCAGCACCCTTGGCGGAGGCCCCTACGAGCAGTACTTC.

This clone was detected a few times. The CDR3 region is CAISAVTRSGNTIYF. CDR3 coding DNA: TGTGCCATCAGTGCCGTAACAAGATCTGGAAACACCATATATTTT. This chain joins TRBV10-3 and TRBJ1-3; no firm D call. This CDR3 has 15 amino acids. The germline V gene encodes CDR1 ENHRY and CDR2 SYGVKD. The V end lost 4 bases, the J end lost 1 base, and 11 bases lay between the germline ends.

This clone was seen just once. The rearrangement links TRBV7-6 to TRBJ2-1; D may be TRBD1 or TRBD2 (6 bases each). This CDR3 has 20 amino acids. V was shortened by 1 base and J by 0 bases, with 22 bases between the two germline ends. Germline V gene data show CDR1 as SGHVS and CDR2 as FNYEAQ. The CDR3 DNA follows: TGTGCCAGCAGCTTAGACAGTATCGGGGGCCCCGGCAGCTCCTACAATGAGCAGTTCTTC. It encodes CASSLDSIGGPGSSYNEQFF.

The chain has TRBV5-1 and TRBJ1-5; D unresolved. The germline gives CDR1 SGHRS, CDR2 YFSETQ. V dropped 3 bases and J dropped 4 bases, with 8 bases sitting between them. This CDR3 region has 13 residues. In DNA, the CDR3 is TGCGCCAGCAGCTCGGACTGGAATCAGCCCCAGCATTTT. Protein: CASSSDWNQPQHF.

This clone was seen only once. The rearrangement uses TRBV18 and TRBJ1-2, with a possible D match to TRBD1 (5 bases). Deletions cut 6 bases from V and 4 bases from J, with 15 bases between. The CDR3 has 14 residues. Germline CDR1 KGHSH, CDR2 LQKENI. The CDR3 DNA reads TGTGCCAGCTCCCCTGGGACGGAAACCTATGGCTACACCTTC. This translates into CASSPGTETYGYTF. The variable domain in full, completed from reference TRBV18 and TRBJ1-2, reads NAGVMQNPRHLVRRRGQEARLRCSPMKGHSHVYWYRQLPEEGLKFMVYLQKENIIDESGMPKERFSAEFPKEGPSILRIQQVVRGDSAAYFCASSPGTETYGYTFGSGTRLTVV.